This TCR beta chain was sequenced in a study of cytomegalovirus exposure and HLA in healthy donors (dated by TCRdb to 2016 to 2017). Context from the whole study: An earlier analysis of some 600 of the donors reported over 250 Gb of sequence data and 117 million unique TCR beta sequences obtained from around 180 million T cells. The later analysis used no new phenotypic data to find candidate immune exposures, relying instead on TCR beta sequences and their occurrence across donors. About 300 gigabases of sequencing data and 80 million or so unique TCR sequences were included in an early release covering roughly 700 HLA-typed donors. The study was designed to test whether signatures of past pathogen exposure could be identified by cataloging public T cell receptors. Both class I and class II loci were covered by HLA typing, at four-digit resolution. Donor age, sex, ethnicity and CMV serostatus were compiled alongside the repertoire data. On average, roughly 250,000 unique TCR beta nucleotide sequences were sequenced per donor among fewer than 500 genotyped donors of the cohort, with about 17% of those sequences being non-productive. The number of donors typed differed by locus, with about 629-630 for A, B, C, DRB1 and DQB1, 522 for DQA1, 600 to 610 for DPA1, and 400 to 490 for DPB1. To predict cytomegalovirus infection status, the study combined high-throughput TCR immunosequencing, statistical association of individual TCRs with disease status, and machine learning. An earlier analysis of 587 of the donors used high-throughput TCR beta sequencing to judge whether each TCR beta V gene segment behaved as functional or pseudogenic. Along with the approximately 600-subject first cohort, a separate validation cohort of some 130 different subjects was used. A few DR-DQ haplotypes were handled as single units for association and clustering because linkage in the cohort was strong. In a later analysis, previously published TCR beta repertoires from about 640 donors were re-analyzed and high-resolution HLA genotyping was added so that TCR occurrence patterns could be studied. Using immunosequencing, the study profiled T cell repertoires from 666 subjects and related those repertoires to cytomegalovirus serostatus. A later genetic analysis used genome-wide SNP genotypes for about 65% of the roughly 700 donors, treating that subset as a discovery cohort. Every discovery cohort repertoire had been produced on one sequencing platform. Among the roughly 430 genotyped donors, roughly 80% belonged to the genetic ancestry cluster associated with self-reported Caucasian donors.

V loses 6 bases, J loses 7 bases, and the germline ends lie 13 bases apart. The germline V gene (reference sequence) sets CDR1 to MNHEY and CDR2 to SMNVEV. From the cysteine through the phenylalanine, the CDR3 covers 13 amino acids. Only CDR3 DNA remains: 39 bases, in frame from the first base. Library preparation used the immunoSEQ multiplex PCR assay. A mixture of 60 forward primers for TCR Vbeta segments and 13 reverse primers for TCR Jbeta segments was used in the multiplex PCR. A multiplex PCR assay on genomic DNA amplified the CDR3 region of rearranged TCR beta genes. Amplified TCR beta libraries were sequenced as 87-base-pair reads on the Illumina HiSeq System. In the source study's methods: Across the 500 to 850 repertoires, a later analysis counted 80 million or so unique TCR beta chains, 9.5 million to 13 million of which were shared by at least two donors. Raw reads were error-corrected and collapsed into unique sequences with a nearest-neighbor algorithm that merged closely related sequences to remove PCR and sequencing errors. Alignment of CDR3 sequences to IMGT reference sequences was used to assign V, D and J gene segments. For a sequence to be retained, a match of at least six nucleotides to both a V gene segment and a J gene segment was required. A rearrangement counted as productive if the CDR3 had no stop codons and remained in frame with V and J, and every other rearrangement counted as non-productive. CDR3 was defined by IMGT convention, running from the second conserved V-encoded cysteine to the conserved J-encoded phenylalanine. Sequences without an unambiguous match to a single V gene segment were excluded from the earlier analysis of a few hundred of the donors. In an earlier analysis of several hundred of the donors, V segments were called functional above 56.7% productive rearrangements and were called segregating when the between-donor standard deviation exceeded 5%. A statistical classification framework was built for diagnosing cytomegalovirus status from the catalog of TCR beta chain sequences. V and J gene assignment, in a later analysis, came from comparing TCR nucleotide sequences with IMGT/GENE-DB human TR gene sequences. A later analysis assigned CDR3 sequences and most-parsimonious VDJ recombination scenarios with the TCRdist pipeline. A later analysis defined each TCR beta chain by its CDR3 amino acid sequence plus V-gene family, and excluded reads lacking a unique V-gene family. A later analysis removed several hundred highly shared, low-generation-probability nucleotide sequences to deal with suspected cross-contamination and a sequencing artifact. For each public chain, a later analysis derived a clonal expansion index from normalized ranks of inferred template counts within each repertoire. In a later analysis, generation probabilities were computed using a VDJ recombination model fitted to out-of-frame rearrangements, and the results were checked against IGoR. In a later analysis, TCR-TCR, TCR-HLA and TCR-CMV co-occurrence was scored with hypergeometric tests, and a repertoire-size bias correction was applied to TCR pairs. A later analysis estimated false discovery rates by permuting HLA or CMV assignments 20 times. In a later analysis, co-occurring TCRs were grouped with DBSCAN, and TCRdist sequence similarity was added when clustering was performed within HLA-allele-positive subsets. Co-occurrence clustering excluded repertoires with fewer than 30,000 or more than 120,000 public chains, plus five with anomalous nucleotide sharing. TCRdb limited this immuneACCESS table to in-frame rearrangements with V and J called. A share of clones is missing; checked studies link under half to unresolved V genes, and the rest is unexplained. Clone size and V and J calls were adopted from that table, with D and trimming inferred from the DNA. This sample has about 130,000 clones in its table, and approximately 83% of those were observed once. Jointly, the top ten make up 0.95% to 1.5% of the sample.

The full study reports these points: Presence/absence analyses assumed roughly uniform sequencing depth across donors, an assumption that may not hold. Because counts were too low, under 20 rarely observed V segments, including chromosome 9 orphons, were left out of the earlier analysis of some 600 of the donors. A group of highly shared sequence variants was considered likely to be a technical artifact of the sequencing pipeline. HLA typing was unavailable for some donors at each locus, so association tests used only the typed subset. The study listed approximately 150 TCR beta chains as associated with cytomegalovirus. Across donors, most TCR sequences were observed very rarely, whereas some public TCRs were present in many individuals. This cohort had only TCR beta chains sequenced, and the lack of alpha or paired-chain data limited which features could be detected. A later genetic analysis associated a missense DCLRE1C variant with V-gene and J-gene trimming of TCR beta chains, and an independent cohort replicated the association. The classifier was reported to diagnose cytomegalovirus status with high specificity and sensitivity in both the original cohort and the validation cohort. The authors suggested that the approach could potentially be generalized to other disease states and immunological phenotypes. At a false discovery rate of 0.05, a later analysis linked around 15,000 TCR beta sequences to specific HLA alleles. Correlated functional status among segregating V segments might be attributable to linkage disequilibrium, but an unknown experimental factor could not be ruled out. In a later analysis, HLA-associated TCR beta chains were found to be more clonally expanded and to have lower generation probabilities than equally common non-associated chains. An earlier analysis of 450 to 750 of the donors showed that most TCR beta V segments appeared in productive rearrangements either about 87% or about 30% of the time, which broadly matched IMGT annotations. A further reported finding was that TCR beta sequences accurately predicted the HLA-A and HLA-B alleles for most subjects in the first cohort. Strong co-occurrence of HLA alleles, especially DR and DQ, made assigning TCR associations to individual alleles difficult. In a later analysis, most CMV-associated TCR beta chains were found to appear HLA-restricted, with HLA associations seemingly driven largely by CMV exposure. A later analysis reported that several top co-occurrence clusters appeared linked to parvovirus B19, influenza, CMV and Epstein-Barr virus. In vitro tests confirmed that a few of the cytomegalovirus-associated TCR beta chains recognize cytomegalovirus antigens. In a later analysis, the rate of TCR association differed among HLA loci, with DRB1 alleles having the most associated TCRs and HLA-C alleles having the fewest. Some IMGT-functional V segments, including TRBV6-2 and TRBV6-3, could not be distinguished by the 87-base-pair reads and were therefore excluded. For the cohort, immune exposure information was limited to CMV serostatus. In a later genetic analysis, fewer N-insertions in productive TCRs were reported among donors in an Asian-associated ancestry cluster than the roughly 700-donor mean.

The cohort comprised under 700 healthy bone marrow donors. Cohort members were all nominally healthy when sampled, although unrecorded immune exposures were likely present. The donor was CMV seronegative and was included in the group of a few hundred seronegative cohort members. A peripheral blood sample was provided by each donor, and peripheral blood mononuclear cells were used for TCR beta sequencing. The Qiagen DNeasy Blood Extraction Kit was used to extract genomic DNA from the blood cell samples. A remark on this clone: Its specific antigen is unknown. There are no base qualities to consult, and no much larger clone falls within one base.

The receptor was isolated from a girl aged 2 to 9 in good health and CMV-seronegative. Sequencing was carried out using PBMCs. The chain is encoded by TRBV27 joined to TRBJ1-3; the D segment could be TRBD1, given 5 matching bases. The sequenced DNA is TGTGCCAGCAGCCGGTGGGGGGAGAACACCATATATTTT. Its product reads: CASSRWGENTIYF.